This note documents a single T cell receptor beta chain sequence. Germline V CDR1 and CDR2: MNHNY, SVGAGI (reference sequence). The CDR3 spans 13 residues. J was trimmed by 4 bases and V by 7 bases; bases with no gene match: 6. These data originate in a study of cytomegalovirus exposure and HLA in healthy donors. PCR involved 60 Vbeta and 13 Jbeta primers. Clones were sequenced by immunoSEQ multiplex PCR, and TCRdb holds only the in-frame ones, with some missing. This sample carries 100,000 to 150,000 clones, 70% to 80% of them seen once, and the ten largest clones take around 3.6%. The rearrangement links TRBV6-6 to TRBJ1-1, with TRBD1 matching 7 bases. The TCR was taken from a man aged 40-49 years in good health and CMV-seronegative. Sequencing was carried out using PBMCs. CDR3 amino acids: CASTGGRTTEAFF. In DNA form, the CDR3 reads TGTGCCAGCACAGGGGGTCGGACCACTGAAGCTTTCTTT.